This paragraph covers one TCR beta chain sequence. The sample comes from a study of blood T cell repertoires in COVID-19. All enrollees were roughly 18 to 95 years old and from fewer than 30 US areas. The study assigned cohorts using participant-reported clinical history. Original processing notes: Cell counts per sample came from amplifying reference gene primers. Measured with immunoSEQ multiplex PCR; TCRdb has only the in-frame clones, and not every one. V and J calls and clone size come straight from that table; D and trimming were deduced from the DNA. Of 260,000 or so clones detected, 88% appear once; the ten largest clones hold more than 1%. Germline CDR1 reads SGHNT; CDR2 reads YENEEA. This CDR3 has 14 amino acids. The germline V and J ends were trimmed by 8 bases and 0 bases, with 11 bases remaining between them.

This sequence joins TRBV11-3 and TRBJ2-1, with a possible D match to TRBD2 (5 bases). Sequencing input: PBMCs or T cells enriched from blood (not recorded which). This TCR derives from a woman in her forties with acute COVID-19. The CDR3 loop reads CASRGRSSYNEQFF. The DNA for the CDR3 is TGTGCCAGCCGAGGGCGGAGCTCCTACAATGAGCAGTTCTTC.